The clone carrying this TCR beta chain has only one observation. Sequenced by immunoSEQ multiplex PCR; TCRdb stores in-frame clones only, minus some. The repertoire has 150,000 to 200,000 clones, approximately 86% of them found once; the top ten carry around 2.1%. The data were taken from a study of cytomegalovirus exposure and HLA in healthy donors. CDR1 is SQVTM, CDR2 ANQGSEA, per germline. CDR3 length equals 13 residues. Trimming left V 5 bases short and J 3 bases short, with 10 bases between. The sample consisted of PBMCs. The chain uses TRBV29-1 and TRBJ2-2; D not certain. The receptor was isolated from a woman in her late teens or twenties in good health and CMV-seronegative. The CDR3 region has the DNA TGCAGCGTTAGAAGGCAGGACACCGGGGAGCTGTTTTTT. Translation: CSVRRQDTGELFF.